This TCR beta chain was identified during a study of blood T cell repertoires in COVID-19. CDR1 SGHAT and CDR2 FQDESV come from the germline V gene (reference sequence). V was pared by 2 bases and J by 1 base, with 12 bases between. This CDR3 comprises 16 residues. Produced via immunoSEQ multiplex PCR; TCRdb's table is partial and in-frame only. Of tens of thousands of clones listed, approximately 85% were seen once; the top ten hold about 3%. The receptor was derived from a man aged 45-65 years with active COVID-19. Sequencing was done on a sample of peripheral blood. The V call is TRBV11-1, the J call TRBJ2-4; TRBD1 is a possible D gene (6 bases). CDR3 sequence reads: CASSLTGIMAKNIQYF. CDR3 nucleotide sequence: TGTGCCAGCAGCTTAACAGGGATAATGGCCAAAAACATTCAGTACTTC.